Below are 11 T cell receptor beta chains sequenced from a single sample in a study of blood T cell repertoires in COVID-19. TCRdb's copy holds only in-frame clones and misses some; the assay was immunoSEQ multiplex PCR. The data hold some 170,000 clones, with about 81% observed a single time. Sequencing used peripheral blood. Receptors originate from a woman between 70 and 85 years old with acute or convalescent COVID-19.

This clone was counted a few times. V usage is TRBV5-1 and J usage is TRBJ2-6; the D gene is possibly TRBD1 (5 bases). The V and J ends lost 2 bases and 7 bases respectively, with 7 bases between them. CDR1 SGHRS and CDR2 YFSETQ come from the germline V gene. The CDR3 extends over 13 amino acids. CDR3 in amino acids: CASSLGAANVLTF. The CDR3 DNA is TGCGCCAGCAGCTTAGGGGCAGCCAACGTCCTGACTTTC.

The V call is TRBV9, the J call TRBJ1-1, with TRBD1 matching 8 bases. Germline CDR1 reads SGDLS; CDR2 reads YYNGEE. Unmatched junction bases numbered 15, after V lost 4 bases and J lost 4 bases. The CDR3 loop spans 17 amino acids. CDR3 in amino acids: CASSPRPSTGVSTEAFF. The CDR3 DNA is TGTGCCAGCAGCCCTCGACCTTCGACAGGGGTGAGCACTGAAGCTTTCTTT.

This chain uses TRBV5-6 with TRBJ1-1; D unclear. Germline CDR1 is SGHDT and CDR2 is YYEEEE. V dropped 4 bases and J dropped 6 bases, with 7 bases sitting between them. The CDR3 length is 11 residues. This CDR3 is CASSQLAEAFF. CDR3 sequence (DNA): TGTGCCAGCAGCCAGTTGGCTGAAGCTTTCTTT.

The chain has TRBV6-5 and TRBJ2-2; TRBD1 is a possible D gene (5 bases). The CDR3 runs 15 residues. With 2 bases removed from V and 5 bases from J, the gap between germline ends came to 12 bases. Germline CDR1 reads MNHEY; CDR2 reads SVGAGI. For the CDR3, the DNA is TGTGCCAGCAGTTACGGGGCCTTGGCGACCGGGGAGCTGTTTTTT. Its translation is CASSYGALATGELFF.

This clone is a singleton in its sample. CDR3 residues: CASSLGQYEKLFF. The CDR3 DNA sequence: TGTGCCAGCAGTTTAGGGCAGTATGAAAAACTGTTTTTT. V and J are TRBV28 and TRBJ1-4; D is ambiguous. The CDR3 length is 13 residues. The germline V gene encodes CDR1 MDHEN and CDR2 SYDVKM. V was clipped by 2 bases and J by 6 bases, with 7 bases between them.

This clone has a count of ten or more. The genes are TRBV27 and TRBJ2-3, with D unresolved. The germline V gene has CDR1 MNHEY and CDR2 SMNVEV (reference sequence). The CDR3 has 17 residues. V lost 2 bases to trimming and J lost 5 bases, with 20 bases between them. CDR3 bases: TGTGCCAGCAGTTTAGGTCAGACACCGATACTGGGAGATACGCAGTATTTT. Translation gives CASSLGQTPILGDTQYF.

The V call is TRBV25-1, the J call TRBJ1-6; TRBD1 aligns across 11 bases. The ends lost 7 bases at V and 9 bases at J; junction bases unmatched: 8. The CDR3 is made up of 15 amino acids. The germline V gene has CDR1 MGHDK and CDR2 SYGVNS. CDR3 in DNA: TGTGCCAGCAAAAACACCGGGACAGGGGGTTCACCCCTCCACTTT. It specifies CASKNTGTGGSPLHF. Together with reference TRBV25-1 and TRBJ1-6, the CDR3 gives the full variable domain: EADIYQTPRYLVIGTGKKITLECSQTMGHDKMYWYQQDPGMELHLIHYSYGVNSTEKGDLSSESTVSRIRTEHFPLTLESARPSHTSQYLCASKNTGTGGSPLHFGNGTRLTVT.

This chain links TRBV2 with TRBJ1-2, with TRBD1 matching 10 bases. The germline CDR1 and CDR2 sequences are SNHLY and FYNNEI. The CDR3 consists of 16 residues. The ends lost 3 bases at V and 9 bases at J; junction bases unmatched: 13. The CDR3 region is CASSEEGTGTGASYTF. The CDR3 DNA is TGTGCCAGCAGTGAGGAGGGGACCGGGACAGGGGCTAGCTACACCTTC.

The chain joins TRBV27 to TRBJ2-3; 11 bases align to TRBD2. Germline values: CDR1 MNHEY, CDR2 SMNVEV (reference sequence). The J segment lost 12 bases and the V segment lost 6 bases, leaving 11 bases of the junction unmatched. The CDR3 sequence is 14 residues long. DNA of the CDR3: TGTGCCAGCAGCCTTCTAGCGGGGGGCGGGATACAGTATTTT. Its protein product is CASSLLAGGGIQYF.

This chain's CDR3 is CASSPRELDSTAEQFF. The CDR3 DNA follows: TGTGCCAGCTCACCGCGGGAGCTAGATTCCACGGCTGAGCAGTTCTTC. The rearrangement links TRBV18 to TRBJ2-1; TRBD2 agrees at 7 bases. Germline lookup yields CDR1 KGHSH and CDR2 LQKENI. J gave up 9 bases and V 3 bases, and 14 bases lay outside the gene matches. The length of the CDR3 is 16 residues.

This clone was seen once. V usage is TRBV7-3 and J usage is TRBJ2-3; a weak D match, TRBD2 (7 bases). This CDR3 has 15 residues. The V gene's germline CDR1 is SGHTA and CDR2 FQGTGA. Trimming cost V 2 bases and J 0 bases, with 9 bases left between them. In DNA, the CDR3 is TGTGCCAGCAGCTTAGGGGGGGCTAGCACAGATACGCAGTATTTT. Translating gives CASSLGGASTDTQYF.